This T cell receptor (beta chain) was captured by sequencing in a study of T cells in women clearing cervical HPV infection. Germline V CDR1 and CDR2: SGHKS, YYEKEE (reference sequence). This CDR3 has 12 residues. Details on this clone: Its antigen is not identified. The read ends 3 residues before the CDR3 terminus; that terminus is restored from the germline J gene.

Study observations and caveats: Unknown T-cell numbers per sample may underlie the richness differences.

Sequenced by immunoSEQ multiplex PCR; TCRdb stores in-frame clones only, minus some. The sample includes under 45,000 clones. The clonotype originates from a woman between 18 and 70 years old with a cervical HPV16 infection that either progressed to CIN3+ or cleared (not recorded which). This chain links TRBV5-5 with TRBJ1-3; TRBD1 aligns across 8 bases. Material: blood buffy coat. The part of the CDR3 DNA that was read is TGTGCCAGCAGCTTGATGGGACAGGAG. Translation gives CASSLMGQE. The entire CDR3 is CASSLMGQEIYF.